These 17 T cell receptor beta chains were all obtained from the same sample, sequenced in a study of T-cell reconstitution after alpha-beta-depleted transplantation in children. It was with unique molecular identifiers that the TCRbeta library was prepared. MiXCR, applied by TCRdb to the PCR reads, yields one record per CDR3 protein. The sample has around 370,000 distinct CDR3 sequences, about a tenth seen once. The material sequenced was PBMCs from the stem cell graft donor, taken from the stem cell graft. These receptors were taken from a human donor who donated a stem cell graft to a child with acute lymphoblastic leukemia.

The chain employs TRBV3-1 and TRBJ2-1; D is tentatively TRBD1 or TRBD2 (6 bases each). CDR3 length: 16 amino acids. The ends were cut back, 4 bases at V and 0 bases at J, with 13 bases in the middle. Germline values: CDR1 LGHDT, CDR2 YNNKEL (reference sequence). Here the CDR3 reads CASSRGTLVSYNEQFF. In nucleotides, the CDR3 is TGTGCCAGCAGCCGCGGGACACTAGTCTCCTACAATGAGCAGTTCTTC.

This clonotype showed up just a few times. V gene TRBV7-2 combines with J gene TRBJ1-1; D not resolved. The ends were cut back, 5 bases at V and 2 bases at J, with 6 bases in the middle. Germline loops: CDR1 SGHTA, CDR2 FQGNSA. This CDR3 has 12 residues. This CDR3 is CASSQDNTEAFF. The CDR3 nucleotides are TGTGCCAGCAGCCAGGATAACACTGAAGCTTTCTTT.

This clonotype was seen a handful of times. J is TRBJ2-2 and V is TRBV9, with TRBD2 identical over 8 bases. Trimming cost V 1 base and J 7 bases; bases outside gene matches: 3. Germline V lookup: CDR1 SGDLS, CDR2 YYNGEE. The CDR3 sequence is 14 residues long. CDR3 loop: CASSVYGRVGELFF. The CDR3 DNA follows: TGTGCCAGCAGCGTATACGGGAGGGTCGGGGAGCTGTTTTTT.

This clonotype occurred many times. The rearrangement links TRBV5-1 to TRBJ2-3; D tentatively fits TRBD1 or TRBD2 (5 bases each). Germline V gene data show CDR1 as SGHRS and CDR2 as YFSETQ. The CDR3 runs 18 residues. V gave up 5 bases and J gave up 0 bases, with 22 bases separating them. The CDR3 nucleotides are TGCGCCAGCAGTGGAGGTCTAGGGGCCGTGATTAGCACAGATACGCAGTATTTT. Translation gives CASSGGLGAVISTDTQYF.

This clonotype was counted a few times. CDR3 in DNA: TGTGCCAGCAGCCTCTACAGGGTATCTGAGAACTATGGCTACACCTTC. Amino acids: CASSLYRVSENYGYTF. The chain uses TRBV3-1 and TRBJ1-2; TRBD1 is a possible D gene (6 bases). With 4 bases removed from V and 2 bases from J, the gap between germline ends came to 17 bases. The CDR3 is 16 amino acids. Germline lookup yields CDR1 LGHDT and CDR2 YNNKEL (reference sequence).

This clonotype was detected many times. The V call is TRBV6-2 or TRBV6-3, the J call TRBJ2-1, with TRBD2 matching over 12 bases. CDR3 length equals 15 residues. Unmatched junction bases numbered 3, after V lost 5 bases and J lost 4 bases. The germline gives CDR1 MNHEY, CDR2 SVGEGT. CDR3 loop: CASSRLAGVYNEQFF. The CDR3 nucleotides read TGTGCCAGCAGTAGACTAGCGGGAGTATACAATGAGCAGTTCTTC.

The chain recombines TRBV5-4 with TRBJ1-5; D is unclear. This CDR3 spans 14 amino acids. Per the germline V gene, CDR1 is SGHNT and CDR2 is YYREEE (reference sequence). V shed 1 base and J shed 6 bases, with 11 bases lying between them. CDR3 sequence: CASSLQGLSQPQHF. The CDR3 DNA reads TGTGCCAGCAGCTTGCAAGGGTTGAGTCAGCCCCAGCATTTT.

Concerning this clonotype itself: A much larger clone sits a single nucleotide away, making a read error possible. J is TRBJ1-1 and V is TRBV7-3; 8 bases align to TRBD1. The germline CDR1 and CDR2 sequences are SGHTA and FQGTGA. With 6 bases clipped from V and 3 bases from J, the junction kept 3 bases outside the gene matches. This CDR3 comprises 13 residues. This chain's CDR3 is CASRETGDTEAFF. As DNA, the CDR3 is TGTGCCAGCAGGGAGACAGGGGACACTGAAGCTTTCTTT.

The chain combines TRBV3-1 with TRBJ2-4, with D possibly matching TRBD1 (6 bases). This CDR3 has 14 residues. Looked up from germline, CDR1 is LGHDT and CDR2 is YNNKEL (reference sequence). Trimming took off 4 bases at V and 12 bases at J, with 19 bases between the two ends. CDR3 nucleotides: TGTGCCAGCAGCCCAGTAGGGGGTACGGACAGTCAGTACTTC. Translating gives CASSPVGGTDSQYF.

On this clonotype itself: A much larger clone is a single base away; this may be a read error. The V and J genes are TRBV15 and TRBJ2-7; TRBD2 matches at 9 bases. Germline V gives CDR1 LNHNV, CDR2 YYDKDF (reference sequence). The length of the CDR3 is 15 residues. CDR3 nucleotide sequence: TGTGCCACCAGCAAATCAGCGGGAGGCTCCTACGACCAGTACTTC. It encodes CATSKSAGGSYDQYF. The whole variable domain, remainder taken from reference TRBV15 and TRBJ2-7, is DAMVIQNPRYQVTQFGKPVTLSCSQTLNHNVMYWYQQKSSQAPKLLFHYYDKDFNNEADTPDNFQSRRPNTSFCFLDIRSPGLGDTAMYLCATSKSAGGSYDQYFGPGTRLTVT.

V is TRBV6-2 or TRBV6-3 and J is TRBJ2-3; D is unresolved. The CDR3 totals 12 residues. Trimming stripped 5 bases from V and 4 bases from J, with 7 bases between. CDR1 is MNHEY, CDR2 SVGEGT, per germline. In nucleotides, the CDR3 is TGTGCCAGCAGTGACCCCCCAGATACGCAGTATTTT. It yields the protein CASSDPPDTQYF.

This clonotype was counted at least ten times. The gene calls are TRBV4-3 and TRBJ1-2, with a possible D match to TRBD1 (6 bases). The CDR3 has 14 residues. Germline V CDR1 and CDR2: LGHNA, YSLEER. Between the trimmed V and J ends, which lost 4 bases and 0 bases, there was a span of 9 bases. DNA for the CDR3: TGCGCCAGCAGCCTCGGACAGTCTAACTATGGCTACACCTTC. Amino acids: CASSLGQSNYGYTF.

The chain couples TRBV28 to TRBJ1-1; D is uncertain. The V gene lost 5 bases and the J gene lost 4 bases, with 17 bases spanning the gap. Per germline, CDR1 MDHEN and CDR2 SYDVKM. This CDR3 contains 15 residues. The CDR3 DNA reads TGTGCCAGCAGTCTTATAGTTCGGGGAAGCACTGAAGCTTTCTTT. This sequence encodes CASSLIVRGSTEAFF.

This clonotype occurred many times. This chain joins TRBV5-1 and TRBJ2-1, with D perhaps TRBD2 (7 bases). The germline V gene has CDR1 SGHRS and CDR2 YFSETQ. CDR3 length: 15 residues. V was trimmed by 6 bases and J by 3 bases, leaving 16 bases between them. In nucleotides, the CDR3 is TGCGCCAGCAAGGGGGGGCCCCCAGGCTACAATGAGCAGTTCTTC. This sequence encodes CASKGGPPGYNEQFF.

There are a few counts of this clonotype. The V call is TRBV29-1, the J call TRBJ2-6; D is uncertain. Germline assignment: CDR1 SQVTM and CDR2 ANQGSEA. Trimming left V 5 bases short and J 2 bases short, with 10 bases between. The length of the CDR3 is 14 residues. The DNA of the CDR3 is TGCAGCGTTCGAGTGGTAGCTGGGGCCAACGTCCTGACTTTC. Its protein is CSVRVVAGANVLTF.

The chain combines TRBV7-9 with TRBJ2-3; TRBD2 aligns across 8 bases. Germline CDR1 is SEHNR and CDR2 is FQNEAQ (reference sequence). There are 15 residues in the CDR3. Unmatched junction bases numbered 6, after V lost 5 bases and J lost 2 bases. The CDR3 loop is CASSRGTSFTDTQYF. The CDR3 DNA sequence: TGTGCCAGCAGCCGCGGGACTAGTTTCACAGATACGCAGTATTTT.

This rearrangement joins TRBV7-2 to TRBJ2-2, with D possibly TRBD2 on 6 matching bases. Germline V gene lookup returns CDR1 SGHTA and CDR2 FQGNSA. The CDR3 is 16 residues long. The V gene lost 1 base and the J gene lost 1 base, with 10 bases spanning the gap. CDR3 sequence (DNA): TGTGCCAGCAGCTTAGTGCTGGGGGGGAACACCGGGGAGCTGTTTTTT. Protein: CASSLVLGGNTGELFF.